The source of this TCR beta chain is a study of cytomegalovirus exposure and HLA in healthy donors. Study context: The 130 or so validation repertoires, a later analysis reported, used the same platform as the 550 to 700 repertoires from the first cohort.

The repertoire was sequenced with immunoSEQ multiplex PCR; TCRdb's copy has only in-frame clones and lacks some. The profile shows 130,000 to 150,000 clones, 85% to 90% of them singletons. The CDR3 loop spans 17 amino acids. Trimming stripped 0 bases from V and 4 bases from J, with 16 bases between. Germline-derived CDR1 and CDR2 are MDHEN and SYDVKM. A word on this clone: Its antigen is undetermined.

Study-level points and caveats: Overall, about 160 TCR beta chains were annotated as cytomegalovirus-associated.

The receptor was derived from a woman in her 30s in good health and CMV-seropositive. The genes are TRBV28 and TRBJ1-5; D not certain. Sequencing used PBMCs. CDR3 residues: CASSLWDPIGGNQPQHF. Written as DNA, the CDR3 is TGTGCCAGCAGTTTATGGGACCCAATTGGAGGAAATCAGCCCCAGCATTTT.